A single sample is the source of the 5 T cell receptor beta chains below, sequenced in a study of CD8+CD57+ T cells in acquired aplastic anemia. Profiles of TCR beta VDJ and CDR3 were generated from a genomic DNA template. Each CDR3 protein is one row after TCRdb ran MiXCR on the reads. The table lists some 170,000 distinct CDR3 sequences, about 45% of them singletons. Sequencing involved patients with CD8+CD57+ cell expansion previously shown by flow cytometry. The sample taken for sequencing was sorted CD4+, CD8+, or CD8+CD57+ T cells (not recorded which) from PBMCs. These receptors were taken from a human donor with aplastic anemia.

This clonotype was detected only a few times. V usage is TRBV24-1 and J usage is TRBJ1-2; D gene uncertain. The germline V and J ends were trimmed by 0 bases and 6 bases, with 7 bases remaining between them. This CDR3 contains 13 residues. Per the germline V gene, CDR1 is KGHDR and CDR2 is SFDVKD. The CDR3 region is CATSDLEQNGYTF. DNA for the CDR3: TGTGCCACCAGTGATTTGGAACAGAATGGCTACACCTTC.

The genes are TRBV20-1 and TRBJ1-2; D is unresolved. Trimming cost V 6 bases and J 6 bases, with 11 bases left between them. CDR1 DFQATT and CDR2 SNEGSKA come from the germline V gene (reference sequence). This CDR3 spans 11 amino acids. CDR3 loop: CSATDGDGYTF. CDR3 DNA: TGCAGTGCGACTGACGGTGATGGCTACACCTTC.

The rearrangement joins TRBV10-3 to TRBJ1-1; no clear D. The ends were cut back, 2 bases at V and 2 bases at J, with 0 bases in the middle. The CDR3 totals 11 residues. Germline CDR1 ENHRY, CDR2 SYGVKD. In nucleotides, the CDR3 is TGTGCCATCAGTGAGAACACTGAAGCTTTCTTT. It yields the protein CAISENTEAFF.

CDR3 in DNA: TGCAGTGCGGAACAGACAGTGGGGGAGACCCAGTACTTC. As protein: CSAEQTVGETQYF. The chain uses TRBV20-1 and TRBJ2-5; possible D gene TRBD1, 5 bases. CDR3 length equals 13 residues. Trimming stripped 6 bases from V and 5 bases from J, with 16 bases between. Germline V gene sequence: CDR1 DFQATT, CDR2 SNEGSKA (reference sequence).

This clonotype was observed many times. The V and J genes are TRBV24-1 and TRBJ1-2; D call uncertain. V was trimmed by 4 bases and J by 8 bases, leaving 22 bases between them. CDR1 KGHDR and CDR2 SFDVKD come from the germline V gene. CDR3 size: 16 residues. This CDR3 is CATSDPGLDHARGYTF. In DNA, the CDR3 is TGTGCCACCAGTGACCCTGGATTGGATCATGCGAGGGGCTACACCTTC.